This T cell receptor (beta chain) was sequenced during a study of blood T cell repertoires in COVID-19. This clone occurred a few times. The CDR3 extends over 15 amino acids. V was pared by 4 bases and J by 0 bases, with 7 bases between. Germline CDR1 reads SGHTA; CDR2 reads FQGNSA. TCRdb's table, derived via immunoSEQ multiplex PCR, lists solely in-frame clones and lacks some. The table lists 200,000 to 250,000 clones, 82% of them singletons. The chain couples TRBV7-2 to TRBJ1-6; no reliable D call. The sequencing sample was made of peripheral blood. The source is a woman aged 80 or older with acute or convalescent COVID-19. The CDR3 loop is CASSSENSYNSPLHF. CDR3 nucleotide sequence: TGTGCCAGCAGCTCCGAGAACTCCTATAATTCACCCCTCCACTTT. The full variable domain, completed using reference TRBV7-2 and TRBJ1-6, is GAGVSQSPSNKVTEKGKDVELRCDPISGHTALYWYRQSLGQGLEFLIYFQGNSAPDKSGLPSDRFSAERTGGSVSTLTIQRTQQEDSAVYLCASSSENSYNSPLHFGNGTRLTVT.